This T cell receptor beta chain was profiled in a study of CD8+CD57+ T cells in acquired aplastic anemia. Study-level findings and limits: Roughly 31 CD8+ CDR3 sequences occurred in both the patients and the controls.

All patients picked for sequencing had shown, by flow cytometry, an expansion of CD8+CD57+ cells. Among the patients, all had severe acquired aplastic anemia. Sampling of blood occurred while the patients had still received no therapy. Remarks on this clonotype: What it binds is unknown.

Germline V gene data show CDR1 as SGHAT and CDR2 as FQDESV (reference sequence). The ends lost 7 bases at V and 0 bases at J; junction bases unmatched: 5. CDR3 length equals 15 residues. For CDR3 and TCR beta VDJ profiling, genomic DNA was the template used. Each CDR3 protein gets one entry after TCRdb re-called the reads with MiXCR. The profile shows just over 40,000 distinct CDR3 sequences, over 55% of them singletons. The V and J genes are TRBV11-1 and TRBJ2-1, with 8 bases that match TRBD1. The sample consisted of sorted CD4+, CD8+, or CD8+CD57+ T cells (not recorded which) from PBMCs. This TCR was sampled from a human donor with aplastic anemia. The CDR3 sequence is CASIRTGGSYNEQFF. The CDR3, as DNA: TGTGCCAGCATCCGAACAGGGGGCTCCTACAATGAGCAGTTCTTC.